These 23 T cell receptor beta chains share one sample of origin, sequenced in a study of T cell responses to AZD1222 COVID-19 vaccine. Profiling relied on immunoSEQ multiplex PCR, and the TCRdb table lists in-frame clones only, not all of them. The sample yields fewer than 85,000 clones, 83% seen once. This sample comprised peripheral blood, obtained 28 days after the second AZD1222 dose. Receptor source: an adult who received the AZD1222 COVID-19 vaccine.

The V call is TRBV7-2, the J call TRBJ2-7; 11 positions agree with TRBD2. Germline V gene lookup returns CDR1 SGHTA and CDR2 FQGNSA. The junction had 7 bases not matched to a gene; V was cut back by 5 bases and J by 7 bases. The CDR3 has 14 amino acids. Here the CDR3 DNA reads TGTGCCAGCAGCGACACTAGCGGGAGAGTTGAGCAGTACTTC. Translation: CASSDTSGRVEQYF.

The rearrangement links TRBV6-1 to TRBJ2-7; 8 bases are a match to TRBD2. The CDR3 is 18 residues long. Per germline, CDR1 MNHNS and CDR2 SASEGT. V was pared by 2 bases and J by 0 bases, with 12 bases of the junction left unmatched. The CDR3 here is CASSESPLVAGSSYEQYF. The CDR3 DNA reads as TGTGCCAGCAGTGAATCCCCCTTGGTAGCGGGAAGCTCCTACGAGCAGTACTTC.

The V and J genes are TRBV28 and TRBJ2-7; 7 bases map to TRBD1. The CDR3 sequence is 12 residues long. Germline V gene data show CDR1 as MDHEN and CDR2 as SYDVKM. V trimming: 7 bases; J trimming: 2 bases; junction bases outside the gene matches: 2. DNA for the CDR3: TGTGCCAGCATTGGGACAGCCTACGAGCAGTACTTC. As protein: CASIGTAYEQYF.

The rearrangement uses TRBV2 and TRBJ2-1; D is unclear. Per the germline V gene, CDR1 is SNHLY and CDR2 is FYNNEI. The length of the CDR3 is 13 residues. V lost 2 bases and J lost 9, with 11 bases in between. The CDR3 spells CASSEISFGEQFF. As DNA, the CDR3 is TGTGCCAGCAGTGAAATTAGCTTTGGTGAGCAGTTCTTC.

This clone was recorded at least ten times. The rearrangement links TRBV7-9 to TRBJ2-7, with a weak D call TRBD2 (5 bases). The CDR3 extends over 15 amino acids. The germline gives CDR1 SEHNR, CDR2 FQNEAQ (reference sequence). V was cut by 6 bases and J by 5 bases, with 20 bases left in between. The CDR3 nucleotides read TGTGCCAGCAGTCCCTCACTAGGTGCGGTAAACGAGCAGTACTTC. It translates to CASSPSLGAVNEQYF.

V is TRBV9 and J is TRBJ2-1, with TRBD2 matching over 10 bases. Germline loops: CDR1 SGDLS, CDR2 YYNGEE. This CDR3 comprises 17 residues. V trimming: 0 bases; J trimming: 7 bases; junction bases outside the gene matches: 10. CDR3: CASSVGFETSGFNEQFF. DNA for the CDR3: TGTGCCAGCAGCGTAGGATTCGAGACTAGCGGGTTTAATGAGCAGTTCTTC. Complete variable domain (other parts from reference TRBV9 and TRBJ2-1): DSGVTQTPKHLITATGQRVTLRCSPRSGDLSVYWYQQSLDQGLQFLIQYYNGEERAKGNILERFSAQQFPDLHSELNLSSLELGDSALYFCASSVGFETSGFNEQFFGPGTRLTVL.

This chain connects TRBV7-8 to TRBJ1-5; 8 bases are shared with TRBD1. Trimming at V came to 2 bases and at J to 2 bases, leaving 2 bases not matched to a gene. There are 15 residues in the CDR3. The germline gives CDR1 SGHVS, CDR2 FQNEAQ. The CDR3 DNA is TGTGCCAGCAGCTTACTGACAGGGGGCAATCAGCCCCAGCATTTT. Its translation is CASSLLTGGNQPQHF.

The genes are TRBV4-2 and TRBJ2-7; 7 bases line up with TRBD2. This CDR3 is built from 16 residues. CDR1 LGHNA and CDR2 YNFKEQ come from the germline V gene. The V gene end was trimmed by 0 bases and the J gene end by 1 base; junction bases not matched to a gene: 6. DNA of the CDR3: TGTGCCAGCAGCCAAGATCTGGGACTAACTTCCTACGAGCAGTACTTC. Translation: CASSQDLGLTSYEQYF.

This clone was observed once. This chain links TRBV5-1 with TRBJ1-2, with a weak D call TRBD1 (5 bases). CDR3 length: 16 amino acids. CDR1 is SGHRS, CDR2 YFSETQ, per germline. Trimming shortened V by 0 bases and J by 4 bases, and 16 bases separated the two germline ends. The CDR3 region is CASSLDRQSSRYGYTF. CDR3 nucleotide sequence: TGCGCCAGCAGCTTGGATAGACAGAGTTCTCGCTATGGCTACACCTTC.

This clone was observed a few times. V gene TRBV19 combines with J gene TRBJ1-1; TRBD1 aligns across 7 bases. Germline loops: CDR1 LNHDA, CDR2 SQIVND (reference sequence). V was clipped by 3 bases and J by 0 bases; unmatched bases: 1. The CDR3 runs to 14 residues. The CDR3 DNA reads TGTGCCAGTAGTATTGGGACAGTGAACACTGAAGCTTTCTTT. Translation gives CASSIGTVNTEAFF.

Here the CDR3 DNA reads TGTGCCAGCTCACCTCAGGGGGCGCCCGACAGTGAGCAGTTCTTC. It is translated as CASSPQGAPDSEQFF. The chain links TRBV18 to TRBJ2-1; TRBD1 agrees at 8 bases. The CDR3 length is 15 residues. The germline V gene encodes CDR1 KGHSH and CDR2 LQKENI. The junction had 10 bases not matched to a gene; V was cut back by 3 bases and J by 9 bases.

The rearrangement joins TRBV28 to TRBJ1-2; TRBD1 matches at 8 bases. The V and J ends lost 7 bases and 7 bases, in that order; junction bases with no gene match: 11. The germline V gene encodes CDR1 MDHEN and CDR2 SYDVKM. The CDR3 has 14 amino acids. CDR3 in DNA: TGTGCCAGCACCAAACCCAGGGGGCGCGGTGGCTACACCTTC. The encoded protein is CASTKPRGRGGYTF.

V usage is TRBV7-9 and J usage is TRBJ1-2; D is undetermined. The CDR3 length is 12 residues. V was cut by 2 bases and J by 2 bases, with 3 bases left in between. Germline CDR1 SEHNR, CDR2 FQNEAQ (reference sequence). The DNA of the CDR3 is TGTGCCAGCAGCTTACGGAACTATGGCTACACCTTC. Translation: CASSLRNYGYTF. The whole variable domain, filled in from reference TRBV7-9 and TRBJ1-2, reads DTGVSQNPRHKITKRGQNVTFRCDPISEHNRLYWYRQTLGQGPEFLTYFQNEAQLEKSRLLSDRFSAERPKGSFSTLEIQRTEQGDSAMYLCASSLRNYGYTFGSGTRLTVV.

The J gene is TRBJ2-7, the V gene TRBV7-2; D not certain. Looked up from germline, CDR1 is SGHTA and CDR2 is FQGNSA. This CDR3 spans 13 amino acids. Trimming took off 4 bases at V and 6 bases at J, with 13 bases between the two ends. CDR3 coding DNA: TGTGCCAGCAGCTACCGACCCTTGGCCGAGCAGTACTTC. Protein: CASSYRPLAEQYF.

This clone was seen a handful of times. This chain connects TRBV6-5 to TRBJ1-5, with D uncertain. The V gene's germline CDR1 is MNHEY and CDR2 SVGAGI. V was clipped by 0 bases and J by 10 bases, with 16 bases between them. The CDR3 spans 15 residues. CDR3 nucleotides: TGTGCCAGCAGTTACTCGGGATCGGACCCATCACCCCAGCATTTT. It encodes CASSYSGSDPSPQHF.

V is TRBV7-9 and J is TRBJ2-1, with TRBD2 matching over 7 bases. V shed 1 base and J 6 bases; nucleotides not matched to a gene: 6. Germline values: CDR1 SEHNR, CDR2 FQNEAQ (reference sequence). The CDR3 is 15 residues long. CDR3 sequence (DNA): TGTGCCAGCAGCTTAGTCGCGGGAGAAAGCAATGAGCAGTTCTTC. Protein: CASSLVAGESNEQFF.

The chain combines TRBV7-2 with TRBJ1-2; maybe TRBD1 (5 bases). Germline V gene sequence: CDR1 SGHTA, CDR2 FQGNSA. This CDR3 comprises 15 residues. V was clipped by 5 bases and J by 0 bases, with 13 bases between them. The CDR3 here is CASSPRIGANYGYTF. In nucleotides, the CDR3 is TGTGCCAGCAGCCCACGCATAGGGGCTAACTATGGCTACACCTTC. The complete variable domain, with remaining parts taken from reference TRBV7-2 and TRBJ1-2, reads GAGVSQSPSNKVTEKGKDVELRCDPISGHTALYWYRQSLGQGLEFLIYFQGNSAPDKSGLPSDRFSAERTGGSVSTLTIQRTQQEDSAVYLCASSPRIGANYGYTFGSGTRLTVV.

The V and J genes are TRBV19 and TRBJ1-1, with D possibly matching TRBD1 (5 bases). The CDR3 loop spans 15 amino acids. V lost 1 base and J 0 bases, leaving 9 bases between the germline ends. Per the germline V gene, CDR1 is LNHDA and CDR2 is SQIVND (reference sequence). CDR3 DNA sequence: TGTGCCAGTAGTATAGGGACAACCTTGAACACTGAAGCTTTCTTT. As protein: CASSIGTTLNTEAFF.

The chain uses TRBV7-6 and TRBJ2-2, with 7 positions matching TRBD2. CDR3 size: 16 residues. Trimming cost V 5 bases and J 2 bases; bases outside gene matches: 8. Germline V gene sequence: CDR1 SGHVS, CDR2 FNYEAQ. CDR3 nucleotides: TGTGCCAGCAGCCCCTATCCTAGCGGAAACACCGGGGAGCTGTTTTTT. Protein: CASSPYPSGNTGELFF.

CDR3 residues: CASSRGERAFF. Written as DNA, the CDR3 is TGTGCCAGCAGCCGCGGGGAACGAGCTTTCTTT. The chain couples TRBV3-1 (or the pseudogene TRBV3-2) to TRBJ1-1; D gene unclear. The CDR3 covers 11 residues. Trimming shortened V by 4 bases and J by 10 bases, and 10 bases separated the two germline ends. Germline CDR1 LGHDT, CDR2 YNNKEL (reference sequence).

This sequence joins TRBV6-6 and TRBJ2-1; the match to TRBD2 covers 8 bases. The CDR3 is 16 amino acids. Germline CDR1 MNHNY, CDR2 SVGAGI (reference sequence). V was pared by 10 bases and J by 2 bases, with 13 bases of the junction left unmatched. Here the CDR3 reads CATTHRAGAAYNEQFF. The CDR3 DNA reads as TGTGCCACCACCCACAGAGCGGGGGCGGCCTACAATGAGCAGTTCTTC.

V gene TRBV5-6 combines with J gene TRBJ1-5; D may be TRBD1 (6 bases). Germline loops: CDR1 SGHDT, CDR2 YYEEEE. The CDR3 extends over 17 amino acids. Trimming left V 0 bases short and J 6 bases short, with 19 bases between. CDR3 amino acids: CASSLGRGRGNSQPQHF. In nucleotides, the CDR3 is TGTGCCAGCAGCTTGGGTCGAGGCAGGGGCAATTCTCAGCCCCAGCATTTT.

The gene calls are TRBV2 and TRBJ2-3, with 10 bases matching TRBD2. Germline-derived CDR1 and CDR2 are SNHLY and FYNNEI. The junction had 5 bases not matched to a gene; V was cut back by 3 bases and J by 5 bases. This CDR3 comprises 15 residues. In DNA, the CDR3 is TGTGCCAGCAGTGAGCTAGCGGGAGAATTAGATACGCAGTATTTT. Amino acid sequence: CASSELAGELDTQYF.